Following are 21 T cell receptor beta chains from one sample sequenced in a study of blood T cell repertoires in COVID-19. The data were produced by immunoSEQ multiplex PCR, yet TCRdb's version contains in-frame clones alone and is incomplete. The sample consists of about 150,000 clones, approximately 80% of them appearing once. What was sequenced was peripheral blood. All receptors derive from a human donor in a cohort sampled during active COVID-19.

The chain recombines TRBV5-8 with TRBJ1-2; 8 bases fit TRBD1. V shed 4 bases and J 0 bases; nucleotides not matched to a gene: 5. Germline-derived CDR1 and CDR2 are SGHTS and YDEGEE. The CDR3 consists of 15 residues. The DNA for the CDR3 is TGTGCCAGCAGCCCAGGGACAGGAGCTAACTATGGCTACACCTTC. This gives the protein CASSPGTGANYGYTF.

The CDR3 reads CASSYQETGGNYGYTF. As DNA, the CDR3 is TGTGCCAGCAGTTACCAGGAGACAGGGGGGAACTATGGCTACACCTTC. The chain joins TRBV6-5 to TRBJ1-2; 9 bases agree with TRBD1. Trimming took 2 bases from V and 2 from J; bases not matched to a gene: 6. This CDR3 has 16 amino acids. Per the germline V gene, CDR1 is MNHEY and CDR2 is SVGAGI.

The genes are TRBV12-3 or TRBV12-4 and TRBJ1-1; D is uncertain. Trimming took off 0 bases at V and 6 bases at J, with 8 bases between the two ends. There are 13 residues in the CDR3. This CDR3 is CASSLAACAEAFF. CDR3 bases: TGTGCCAGCAGTTTAGCGGCTTGTGCTGAAGCTTTCTTT.

This sequence joins TRBV10-1 and TRBJ2-1; TRBD2 matches 10 bases. J gave up 5 bases and V 2 bases, and 3 bases lay outside the gene matches. CDR1 and CDR2 from the germline V gene are WNHNN and SYGVQD (reference sequence). The CDR3 has 15 amino acids. The CDR3 region is CASSEKAGGHNEQFF. CDR3 DNA sequence: TGCGCCAGCAGTGAGAAAGCGGGGGGGCACAATGAGCAGTTCTTC.

J is TRBJ2-1 and V is TRBV3-1 (or the pseudogene TRBV3-2); D remains ambiguous. Between the trimmed V and J ends, which lost 3 bases and 9 bases, there was a span of 15 bases. CDR1 and CDR2 (germline): LGHDT, YNNKEL (reference sequence). The CDR3 has 14 amino acids. CDR3 protein: CASSQENTRSEQFF. The CDR3, as DNA: TGTGCCAGCAGCCAGGAAAACACAAGGAGTGAGCAGTTCTTC.

The chain couples TRBV27 to TRBJ2-7; D may be TRBD2 (6 bases). Germline V gene sequence: CDR1 MNHEY, CDR2 SMNVEV (reference sequence). The CDR3 has 13 amino acids. Trimming removed 5 bases at V and 2 bases at J, with 10 bases between. This CDR3 is CASSRRLAYEQYF. For the CDR3, the DNA is TGTGCCAGCAGTCGCCGACTAGCCTACGAGCAGTACTTC.

This rearrangement joins TRBV2 to TRBJ1-2, with TRBD1 matching 12 bases. V trimming: 1 base; J trimming: 11 bases; junction bases outside the gene matches: 8. Germline assignment: CDR1 SNHLY and CDR2 FYNNEI. The CDR3 runs 15 residues. This CDR3 is CASSEETRDRGPYTF. CDR3 in DNA: TGTGCCAGCAGTGAAGAGACCCGGGACAGGGGGCCGTACACCTTC.

The chain uses TRBV3-1 (or the pseudogene TRBV3-2) and TRBJ2-7, with 8 positions matching TRBD1. This CDR3 comprises 17 residues. The V gene end was trimmed by 0 bases and the J gene end by 1 base; junction bases not matched to a gene: 8. Germline assignment: CDR1 LGHDT and CDR2 YNNKEL (reference sequence). The CDR3: CASSQEGKWDRSYEQYF. The CDR3 DNA is TGTGCCAGCAGCCAAGAAGGGAAGTGGGACAGGTCCTACGAGCAGTACTTC.

In this sample, this clone turned up a few times. This rearrangement joins TRBV2 to TRBJ1-2; D gene unclear. CDR3 length equals 12 residues. Deletions cut 4 bases from V and 4 bases from J, with 7 bases between. Germline lookup yields CDR1 SNHLY and CDR2 FYNNEI. CDR3 sequence reads: CASSAGGYGYTF. CDR3 sequence (DNA): TGTGCCAGCAGTGCAGGAGGCTATGGCTACACCTTC.

J is TRBJ2-3 and V is TRBV10-3; 10 bases align to TRBD1. The germline CDR1 and CDR2 sequences are ENHRY and SYGVKD. CDR3 length equals 13 residues. After removal of 5 bases from V and 6 bases from J, the junction contained 2 bases not matched to a gene. CDR3 bases: TGTGCCATCAGTAGGACAGGGGGGGATACGCAGTATTTT. This codes for CAISRTGGDTQYF.

The chain couples TRBV5-1 to TRBJ2-7, with 9 bases aligning to TRBD2. V dropped 0 bases and J dropped 0; count of bases not matched to a gene: 4. The CDR3 length is 16 residues. Germline CDR1 is SGHRS and CDR2 is YFSETQ. In DNA, the CDR3 is TGCGCCAGCAGCTTGGGCGTAGCGGGGGCCTCCTACGAGCAGTACTTC. As protein: CASSLGVAGASYEQYF. The full variable domain, with the rest looked up from reference TRBV5-1 and TRBJ2-7, is KAGVTQTPRYLIKTRGQQVTLSCSPISGHRSVSWYQQTPGQGLQFLFEYFSETQRNKGNFPGRFSGRQFSNSRSEMNVSTLELGDSALYLCASSLGVAGASYEQYFGPGTRLTVT.

This chain joins TRBV27 and TRBJ2-7; TRBD1 matches at 8 bases. CDR3 length equals 19 residues. Trimming took 5 bases from V and 1 from J; bases not matched to a gene: 19. Germline V gene lookup returns CDR1 MNHEY and CDR2 SMNVEV (reference sequence). The CDR3 region is CASSPVRGRTLLISYEQYF. The DNA for the CDR3 is TGTGCCAGCAGTCCAGTCAGGGGGCGAACTCTCCTTATTTCCTACGAGCAGTACTTC.

J is TRBJ2-2 and V is TRBV18; 9 nucleotides agree with TRBD1. Losses at the gene ends were 6 bases for V and 5 bases for J; bases not matched to a gene: 10. This CDR3 spans 16 amino acids. CDR1 and CDR2 (germline): KGHSH, LQKENI. The CDR3 sequence is CASSPPMTGGTGELFF. The DNA of the CDR3 is TGTGCCAGCTCGCCCCCAATGACAGGGGGGACCGGGGAGCTGTTTTTT.

The CDR3 DNA reads TGTGCCAGCAGTTCTCAGGGGGAGAGTCAGCCCCAGCATTTT. It is translated as CASSSQGESQPQHF. The gene calls are TRBV6-2 or TRBV6-3 and TRBJ1-5; TRBD1 matches at 7 bases. Germline assignment: CDR1 MNHEY and CDR2 SVGEGT. V was clipped by 4 bases and J by 6 bases; unmatched bases: 6. There are 14 residues in the CDR3.

The V gene is TRBV1, the J gene TRBJ2-3; TRBD2 is taken as the D call from the table, unchecked against the DNA. TRBV1 is noted as a pseudogene. This CDR3 comprises 15 residues. Here the CDR3 reads CTSSGLAGSTDTQYF. In DNA, the CDR3 is TGCACCAGCAGCGGCCTAGCGGGAAGCACAGATACGCAGTATTTT.

This clone has a handful of counts. This chain links TRBV4-1 with TRBJ2-2; 10 positions agree with TRBD1. V lost 4 bases and J lost 6; bases outside the gene matches: 2. Germline-derived CDR1 and CDR2 are MGHRA and YSYEKL. The CDR3 length is 14 residues. CDR3 sequence: CASSPDRGPGELFF. DNA for the CDR3: TGCGCCAGCAGCCCAGACAGGGGGCCCGGGGAGCTGTTTTTT.

The chain has TRBV5-4 and TRBJ2-5, with no clear D. Germline loops: CDR1 SGHNT, CDR2 YYREEE (reference sequence). This CDR3 is built from 12 residues. V lost 4 bases and J lost 5, with 9 bases in between. In DNA form, the CDR3 reads TGTGCCAGCAGCCCTAATACGGAGACCCAGTACTTC. Translation: CASSPNTETQYF.

The chain recombines TRBV7-3 with TRBJ2-3; tentative D call: TRBD2 (5 bases). CDR3 length: 17 amino acids. The V gene's germline CDR1 is SGHTA and CDR2 FQGTGA. V was cut by 0 bases and J by 0 bases, with 13 bases left in between. CDR3 nucleotide sequence: TGTGCCAGCAGCTTAACCTTCGGGGATCCTAGCACAGATACGCAGTATTTT. It specifies CASSLTFGDPSTDTQYF.

The chain is built from TRBV5-1 and TRBJ1-6; no clear D gene. The V gene lost 0 bases and the J gene lost 0 bases, with 10 bases spanning the gap. The CDR3 has 17 amino acids. Looked up from germline, CDR1 is SGHRS and CDR2 is YFSETQ. The CDR3: CASSLAGRSSYNSPLHF. Here the CDR3 DNA reads TGCGCCAGCAGCTTGGCCGGTAGGAGCTCCTATAATTCACCCCTCCACTTT.

The chain uses TRBV5-1 and TRBJ2-6; D call uncertain. The CDR3 is made up of 14 amino acids. Between the trimmed V and J ends, which lost 7 bases and 1 base, there was a span of 9 bases. From germline, CDR1 is SGHRS and CDR2 YFSETQ. In DNA form, the CDR3 reads TGCGCCAGCTCCCCTCGGTCTGGGGCCAACGTCCTGACTTTC. This gives the protein CASSPRSGANVLTF.

The V call is TRBV4-1, the J call TRBJ1-4, with a tentative D call TRBD1 (6 bases). The CDR3 is 18 amino acids. Germline lookup yields CDR1 MGHRA and CDR2 YSYEKL. Between the trimmed V and J ends, which lost 0 bases and 10 bases, there was a span of 24 bases. This CDR3 reads CASSQDPRAGTWSGKLFF. CDR3 nucleotides: TGCGCCAGCAGCCAAGATCCCAGGGCCGGGACATGGTCCGGAAAACTGTTTTTT.